The rows below give T cell receptor beta chains drawn from one sample of a study of long-term antiretroviral therapy in people with HIV. Using immunoSEQ multiplex PCR, the repertoire was profiled, and TCRdb retains in-frame clones only, with some absent. The repertoire includes some 40,000 clones, 94% of them detected once, and around 2% sits in the top ten. The sample consisted of unsorted PBMCs, taken almost 9.5 years after starting antiretroviral therapy. These receptors all come from a man aged 25 to 45 with HIV. Both conserved end residues are part of each CDR3. The D gene is left open where the match is weak. Clone size, where shown, is once, few, many, or a class for clones that have expanded.

-	-	TRBV23-1	TRBJ2-7	TGCGCCAGCAGTCCCCCGGCAGCCAGCAACTACGACGAGCAGTACTTC	CASSPPAASNYDEQYF
-	-	TRBV6-1	TRBJ1-1	TGTGCCAGCGGTCGACAGGCGGCCACTGAAGCTTTCTTT	CASGRQAATEAFF
-	-	TRBV10-3	TRBJ1-2	TGTGCCATCAGTGCCTGGCGGGACGAGTCCTCGGGCACCTTC	CAISAWRDESSGTF
-	-	TRBV6-1	TRBJ1-2	TGTGCCAGCCACCGGGGGGCGGCTAACTATGGCTACACCTTC	CASHRGAANYGYTF
-	once	TRBV1	TRBJ2-1	TGCACCAGCAGCCAGCCCAACTCCGTGGGACTAGCAGGGTATGAGCAGTTCTTC	CTSSQPNSVGLAGYEQFF
TRBD1	-	TRBV2	TRBJ1-5	TGTGCCAGCAGTGACCACAGGGGTGGGGACGCAATTCAGCCCCAGCATTTT	CASSDHRGGDAIQPQHF
-	once	TRBV9	TRBJ2-2	TGTGCCAGCAGCGTTGGCACAGACACCGGGGAGCTGTTTTTT	CASSVGTDTGELFF
-	-	TRBV11-2	TRBJ2-5	TGTGCCAGCAGCTTAGCGGGGTTCCAAGAGACCCAGTACTTC	CASSLAGFQETQYF
-	-	TRBV5-4	TRBJ2-6	TGTGCCAGCACCCTCTCTGGGGCCAACGTCCTGACTTTC	CASTLSGANVLTF
-	-	TRBV9	TRBJ1-4	TGTGCCAGCAGCCCGGGGGGATGGGATGAAAAACTGTTTTTT	CASSPGGWDEKLFF
-	-	TRBV11-2	TRBJ1-4	TGTGCCAGCAGCTTTAACCACTTAGATCTATGGCGTGAAAAACTGTTTTTT	CASSFNHLDLWREKLFF
-	-	TRBV29-1	TRBJ2-7	TGCAGCGGGAGGAGAGGCAACGAGCAGTACTTC	CSGRRGNEQYF
-	-	TRBV19	TRBJ1-5	TGTGCCAGTAGTATAGTTGTACAGACCGGCAATCAGCCCCAGCATTTT	CASSIVVQTGNQPQHF
-	-	TRBV6-4	TRBJ2-2	TGTGCCAGCAGCGCAGAGGGGGGGATTGACACCGGGGAGCTGTTTTTT	CASSAEGGIDTGELFF
-	once	TRBV28	TRBJ1-5	TGTGCCAGCAGCAAAAAGATGGACGGCAGAGTCAATCAGCCCCAGCATTTT	CASSKKMDGRVNQPQHF
-	-	TRBV28	TRBJ1-3	TGTGCCAGCAGTTTACCAGGGATCGGTGGAAACACCATATATTTT	CASSLPGIGGNTIYF
-	-	TRBV21-1	TRBJ2-1	TGTGCCAGCAGCAACCCGGGGCTCTCCTACAATGAGCAGTTCTTC	CASSNPGLSYNEQFF
-	-	TRBV15	TRBJ2-2	TGTGCCACCAGCAGAGATTGGATGAACACCGGGGAGCTGTTTTTT	CATSRDWMNTGELFF
TRBD2	-	TRBV11-2	TRBJ2-1	TGTGCCAGCAGCTTAGTCGGCTCCCTGGGGCCGGGGGGATACAATGAGCAGTTCTTC	CASSLVGSLGPGGYNEQFF
-	-	TRBV6-1	TRBJ2-1	TGTGCCAGCAGTGGGGCGATAGCCGTCCCCGATGAGCAGTTCTTC	CASSGAIAVPDEQFF
-	-	TRBV10-3	TRBJ1-3	TGTGCCGCCACAGGGTCGGCTGGAAACACCATATATTTT	CAATGSAGNTIYF
-	-	TRBV9	TRBJ2-1	TGTGCCAGCAGCCCACACACGGTCGGCTTCTTC	CASSPHTVGFF
-	-	TRBV5-4	TRBJ1-6	TGTGCCAGCAGCTTGGAGCAGGGGTCCTATAATTCACCCCTCCACTTT	CASSLEQGSYNSPLHF
-	-	TRBV6-1	TRBJ1-3	TGTGCCAGCAGTGAAAAGAGGTTAAACACCATATATTTT	CASSEKRLNTIYF
TRBD1	-	TRBV27	TRBJ2-1	TGTGCCAGCAGTTTTAGGACAGGGGAATTGAATGAGCAGTTCTTC	CASSFRTGELNEQFF
-	-	TRBV20-1	TRBJ2-7	TGCAGTGCTAGTTCCCAGCAGTACTTC	CSASSQQYF
TRBD1	-	TRBV5-4	TRBJ1-4	TGTGCCAGCAGCTTTAAGACAGGGGGGCCGACTAATGAAAAACTGTTTTTT	CASSFKTGGPTNEKLFF
-	once	TRBV2	TRBJ2-3	TGTGCCAGCAGTCCAGGGTTAGATACGCAGTATTTT	CASSPGLDTQYF
-	-	TRBV6-1	TRBJ2-2	TGTGCCAGCAGTGATCGGCAGAACACCGGGGAGCTGTTTTTT	CASSDRQNTGELFF
TRBD1	-	TRBV14	TRBJ1-1	TGTGCCAGCAGCCCCCGGGGAGACAGGGGACGATTTTTCGCTGAAGCTTTCTTT	CASSPRGDRGRFFAEAFF
-	-	TRBV7-6	TRBJ1-2	TGTGCCAGCAGCTTAGGAGGCTACACCTTC	CASSLGGYTF
-	-	TRBV25-1	TRBJ2-2	TGTGCCAGCAGTGAGAACTTGCGCAACGCGAACACCGGGGAGCTGTTTTTT	CASSENLRNANTGELFF
TRBD1	-	TRBV5-5	TRBJ2-2	TGTGCCAGCAGCCTCGAGGGGGCAGGAACCGGGGAGCTGTTTTTT	CASSLEGAGTGELFF
-	-	TRBV6-5	TRBJ1-6	TGTGCCAGCAGTTATGTGGGGAGCTCCTATAATTCACCCCTCCACTTT	CASSYVGSSYNSPLHF
TRBD1	-	TRBV2	TRBJ1-5	TGTGCCAGCAGTGGGACAGGGAGAAGTCAGCCCCAGCATTTT	CASSGTGRSQPQHF
-	-	TRBV7-9	TRBJ2-5	TGTGCCAGCAGCACCGTCAGGGGCTCTCAAGAGACCCAGTACTTC	CASSTVRGSQETQYF
-	-	TRBV5-6	TRBJ1-2	TGTGCCAGCTCAAGGACGATGCTTCCTAACTATGGCTACACCTTC	CASSRTMLPNYGYTF
-	once	TRBV19	TRBJ2-5	TGTGCCAGTAGTTCCTCGGGCGCGACCCAGTACTTC	CASSSSGATQYF
TRBD1	once	TRBV9	TRBJ1-5	TGTGCCAGCAGCGGATCCCAGGGGGCGCTGGATCAGCCCCAGCATTTT	CASSGSQGALDQPQHF
-	-	TRBV21-1	TRBJ2-3	TGTGCCAGCAGCAAACCGGAGACTAGCGGGGGCACAGATACGCAGTATTTT	CASSKPETSGGTDTQYF
-	-	TRBV4-1	TRBJ1-1	TGCGCCAGCAGACAAATCACGAACACTGAAGCTTTCTTT	CASRQITNTEAFF
-	once	TRBV28	TRBJ1-6	TGTGCCAGCAGTTTAGTGGACAGCAGCTCCTATAATTCACCCCTCCACTTT	CASSLVDSSSYNSPLHF
-	-	TRBV29-1	TRBJ2-5	TGCAGCGGGCCCTCGACCCAGGGGACCCAGTACTTC	CSGPSTQGTQYF